One sample yielded the 22 T cell receptor beta chains listed below, sequenced in a study of post-analysis software for immune sequencing data. Broader study findings: Elevated frequency relative to controls characterized four or five TRBV segments in patients, TRBV5-6, TRBV5-1 and TRBV20-1 among them.

What these receptors recognize is not known. Unique molecular identifiers were carried by the TCR beta cDNA libraries. From the PCR reads, TCRdb called clonotypes with MiXCR, one entry per CDR3 protein. The sample gives approximately 350,000 distinct CDR3 sequences, roughly 36% of which show up once; 10% to 15% is in the top ten. Sequences were obtained from blood. The receptors were gathered from a girl between 10 and 17 years old with multiple sclerosis.

This clonotype was detected only a few times. The rearrangement joins TRBV4-2 to TRBJ2-5; 11 nucleotides agree with TRBD2. This CDR3 contains 16 residues. CDR1 and CDR2 from the germline V gene are LGHNA and YNFKEQ. J lost 2 bases, V lost 1 base, and 3 bases had no gene match. CDR3 DNA: TGTGCCAGCAGCCAAGTGACTAGCGGGGTACAAGAGACCCAGTACTTC. Encoded protein: CASSQVTSGVQETQYF.

The CDR3 is CASSLEAGTGHDEQYF. CDR3 coding DNA: TGCGCCAGCAGCTTGGAAGCCGGGACAGGGCACGACGAGCAGTACTTC. V usage is TRBV5-1 and J usage is TRBJ2-7; the match to TRBD1 covers 9 bases. Germline values: CDR1 SGHRS, CDR2 YFSETQ. This CDR3 spans 16 amino acids. V was pared by 0 bases and J by 5 bases, with 9 bases of the junction left unmatched.

J is TRBJ1-1 and V is TRBV4-3; no clear D. The CDR3 sequence is 12 residues long. V lost 0 bases and J 7 bases, leaving 6 bases between the germline ends. From germline, CDR1 is LGHNA and CDR2 YSLEER. The CDR3 loop reads CASSQDDYEAFF. The CDR3 coding sequence is TGCGCCAGCAGCCAAGATGACTATGAAGCTTTCTTT.

This chain joins TRBV12-3 or TRBV12-4 and TRBJ1-1; no reliable D call. The V gene lost 8 bases and the J gene lost 5 bases, with 9 bases spanning the gap. This CDR3 contains 11 residues. The CDR3 sequence: CASRGRTEAFF. The CDR3 DNA follows: TGTGCCAGCCGCGGAAGAACTGAAGCTTTCTTT.

The V call is TRBV6-1, the J call TRBJ1-5, with 7 bases that match TRBD1. Looked up from germline, CDR1 is MNHNS and CDR2 is SASEGT. V shed 2 bases and J 5 bases; nucleotides not matched to a gene: 0. The CDR3 runs to 13 residues. CDR3 residues: CASSEQGDQPQHF. The CDR3 DNA is TGTGCCAGCAGTGAACAGGGGGATCAGCCCCAGCATTTT.

The rearrangement uses TRBV3-1 and TRBJ2-4, with TRBD2 identical over 10 bases. TRBJ2-7 explains the end of the DNA better; the J call may be wrong. Germline V gene lookup returns CDR1 LGHDT and CDR2 YNNKEL (reference sequence). The CDR3 totals 18 residues. The CDR3 nucleotides are TGTGCCAGCAGCCAAGATCGAGGGGAAGCGGGGGGGCCATACGAGCAGTACTTC. Encoded protein: CASSQDRGEAGGPYEQYF.

The chain recombines TRBV4-3 with TRBJ1-2; TRBD1 is a possible D gene (5 bases). Germline V gene data show CDR1 as LGHNA and CDR2 as YSLEER. The ends were cut back, 1 base at V and 7 bases at J, with 10 bases in the middle. CDR3 length: 13 residues. The DNA for the CDR3 is TGCGCCAGCAGCCAAGCTTCTGGGGCTGGCTACACCTTC. Encoded protein: CASSQASGAGYTF.

The V gene is TRBV5-6, the J gene TRBJ2-7; TRBD1 aligns across 7 bases. This CDR3 has 12 residues. The germline V gene has CDR1 SGHDT and CDR2 YYEEEE. Unmatched junction bases numbered 2, after V lost 6 bases and J lost 2 bases. CDR3 DNA sequence: TGTGCCAGCAAGGGGGCCGCCTACGAGCAGTACTTC. Protein product: CASKGAAYEQYF.

The V gene is TRBV24-1, the J gene TRBJ2-3; 11 bases match TRBD2. Losses at the gene ends were 7 bases for V and 9 bases for J; bases not matched to a gene: 5. The germline CDR1 and CDR2 sequences are KGHDR and SFDVKD. The CDR3 covers 13 residues. CDR3 loop: CATSITSGGTQYF. The CDR3 coding sequence is TGTGCCACCAGCATTACTAGCGGGGGAACGCAGTATTTT.

This clonotype occurred a few times. This rearrangement joins TRBV7-2 to TRBJ2-5, with D possibly being TRBD2 (8 bases). Trimming stripped 6 bases from V and 5 bases from J, with 22 bases between. Germline values: CDR1 SGHTA, CDR2 FQGNSA. This CDR3 has 16 residues. The DNA for the CDR3 is TGTGCCAGCAGTTCCCGGGAGGGGGCGGAACGGGAGACCCAGTACTTC. Its protein is CASSSREGAERETQYF.

The rearrangement links TRBV29-1 to TRBJ1-5; a possible D gene is TRBD1 (5 bases). V dropped 8 bases and J dropped 2 bases, with 16 bases sitting between them. Per the germline V gene, CDR1 is SQVTM and CDR2 is ANQGSEA. The CDR3 extends over 14 amino acids. Written as DNA, the CDR3 is TGCAGCTTCTCACTAGGGGTAGGCAATCAGCCCCAGCATTTT. Residues: CSFSLGVGNQPQHF.

The chain combines TRBV29-1 with TRBJ2-1; TRBD1 is a possible D gene (5 bases). The CDR3 sequence is 13 residues long. V was pared by 3 bases and J by 1 base, with 7 bases between. Germline loops: CDR1 SQVTM, CDR2 ANQGSEA. The CDR3 bases are TGCAGCGTTGAGACAGCTTCCTACAATGAGCAGTTCTTC. Translation: CSVETASYNEQFF.

V usage is TRBV20-1 and J usage is TRBJ1-5; D gene ambiguous. From germline, CDR1 is DFQATT and CDR2 SNEGSKA (reference sequence). The CDR3 consists of 14 residues. V lost 2 bases and J lost 7, with 15 bases in between. CDR3 region: CSARPPGRDQPQHF. Here the CDR3 DNA reads TGCAGTGCTAGACCCCCCGGGCGAGACCAGCCCCAGCATTTT.

In its sample, this clonotype was seen a few times. This chain joins TRBV3-1 and TRBJ1-2, with a possible D match to TRBD1 (5 bases). The CDR3 length is 12 residues. V was trimmed by 1 base and J by 8 bases, leaving 8 bases between them. Germline V gene lookup returns CDR1 LGHDT and CDR2 YNNKEL (reference sequence). As DNA, the CDR3 is TGTGCCAGCAGCCAAGGGGGCGGGGGCTACACCTTC. Translation gives CASSQGGGGYTF.

The chain uses TRBV12-3 or TRBV12-4 and TRBJ1-5; no clear D gene. V shed 3 bases and J shed 3 bases, with 9 bases lying between them. The CDR3 sequence is 14 residues long. CDR3 sequence: CASSFYKNNQPQHF. Written as DNA, the CDR3 is TGTGCCAGCAGTTTTTACAAGAACAATCAGCCCCAGCATTTT.

This clonotype was seen only a few times. This CDR3 reads CASSPTGFNEQFF. The CDR3 region has the DNA TGCGCCAGCTCTCCAACAGGGTTTAATGAGCAGTTCTTC. The chain is built from TRBV5-1 and TRBJ2-1, with D possibly matching TRBD1 (6 bases). Germline V gene data show CDR1 as SGHRS and CDR2 as YFSETQ. This CDR3 comprises 13 residues. V was clipped by 7 bases and J by 7 bases, with 15 bases between them.

CDR3 DNA sequence: TGTGCCAGCAGCTCACGACTAGCGGGGGGTCCAGATACGCAGTATTTT. Encoded protein: CASSSRLAGGPDTQYF. This chain links TRBV11-2 with TRBJ2-3; 13 nucleotides match TRBD2. The CDR3 is made up of 16 amino acids. Germline V gives CDR1 SGHAT, CDR2 FQNNGV. V dropped 4 bases and J dropped 4; count of bases not matched to a gene: 5.

Concerning this clonotype itself: The junction departs from germline at one end; a sequencing error may be responsible. The rearrangement uses TRBV7-7 and TRBJ2-7, with 12 nucleotides matching TRBD1. Germline V gene sequence: CDR1 SSHAT, CDR2 FNYEAQ (reference sequence). The CDR3 runs 13 residues. The CDR3 DNA reads TGTGCTAGCAGCCGGGACAGGGGGCAGGAGCAGTACTTC. Translating it yields CASSRDRGQEQYF. Using reference TRBV7-7 and TRBJ2-7 for the parts outside the CDR3, the full variable domain is GAGVSQSPRYKVTKRGQDVTLRCDPISSHATLYWYQQALGQGPEFLTYFNYEAQPDKSGLPSDRFSAERPEGSISTLTIQRTEQRDSAMYRCASSRDRGQEQYFGPGTRLTVT.

The rearrangement uses TRBV20-1 and TRBJ1-1; D not certain. The germline V gene encodes CDR1 DFQATT and CDR2 SNEGSKA (reference sequence). The CDR3 is 13 residues long. Between the trimmed V and J ends, which lost 6 bases and 3 bases, there was a span of 14 bases. CDR3 DNA sequence: TGCAGTGCAAACCCTATCGAGGACACTGAAGCTTTCTTT. Its protein is CSANPIEDTEAFF.

This clonotype was seen a handful of times. The chain uses TRBV10-3 and TRBJ2-3, with a possible D match to TRBD2 (6 bases). Per germline, CDR1 ENHRY and CDR2 SYGVKD. Trimming shortened V by 4 bases and J by 0 bases, and 11 bases separated the two germline ends. This CDR3 has 15 residues. CDR3 amino acids: CAISGRLDSTDTQYF. The CDR3 DNA follows: TGTGCCATCAGTGGTAGACTAGATAGCACAGATACGCAGTATTTT.

This sequence joins TRBV7-2 and TRBJ2-5, with 8 bases matching TRBD1. The DNA matches TRBJ2-7 better at its end, which makes the J call doubtful. The CDR3 contains 14 residues. Germline V gene sequence: CDR1 SGHTA, CDR2 FQGNSA. This CDR3 reads CASSPARGRREQYF. The CDR3 nucleotides read TGTGCCAGCAGCCCCGCCAGGGGGCGTCGCGAGCAGTACTTC.

This clonotype was observed at least ten times. The V gene is TRBV24-1, the J gene TRBJ2-1, with D perhaps matching TRBD1 or TRBD2 (5 bases each). This CDR3 contains 12 residues. Deletions cut 12 bases from V and 6 bases from J, with 14 bases between. The V gene's germline CDR1 is KGHDR and CDR2 SFDVKD. Here the CDR3 DNA reads TGTGCCCCTCCGACGGGGCTCAATGAGCAGTTCTTC. This sequence encodes CAPPTGLNEQFF.